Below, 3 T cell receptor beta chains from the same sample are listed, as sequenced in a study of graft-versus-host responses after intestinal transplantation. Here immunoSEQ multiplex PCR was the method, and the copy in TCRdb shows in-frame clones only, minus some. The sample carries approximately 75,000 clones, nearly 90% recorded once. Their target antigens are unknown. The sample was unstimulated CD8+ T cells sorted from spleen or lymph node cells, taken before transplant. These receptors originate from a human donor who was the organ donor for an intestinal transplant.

CDR3 sequence (DNA): TGTGCCAGCAGCCCACCGGGGACAAATAATTCACCCCTCCACTTT. Amino acid sequence: CASSPPGTNNSPLHF. The J gene is TRBJ1-6, the V gene TRBV13; a possible D gene is TRBD1 (6 bases). The CDR3 spans 15 residues. V was shortened by 5 bases and J by 5 bases, with 13 bases between the two germline ends. Germline lookup yields CDR1 PRHDT and CDR2 FYEKMQ (reference sequence).

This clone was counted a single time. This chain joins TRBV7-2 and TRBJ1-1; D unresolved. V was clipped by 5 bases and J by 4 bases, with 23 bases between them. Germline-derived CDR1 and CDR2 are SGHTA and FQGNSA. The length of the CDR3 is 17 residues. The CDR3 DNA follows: TGTGCCAGCAGCCTCGGGAACGTCCCAAGGCCCCTCACTGAAGCTTTCTTT. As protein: CASSLGNVPRPLTEAFF.

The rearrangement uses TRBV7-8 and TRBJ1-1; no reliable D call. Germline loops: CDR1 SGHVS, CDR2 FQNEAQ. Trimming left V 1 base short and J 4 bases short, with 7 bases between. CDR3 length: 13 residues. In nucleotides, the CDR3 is TGTGCCAGCAGCTTAGGGCGGGCCACTGAAGCTTTCTTT. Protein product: CASSLGRATEAFF.